These T cell receptor beta chains were read from a single sample in a study of CXCR3-negative and CXCR3-positive naive CD8 T cells. TCRdb re-called the 5' RACE reads; one entry per CDR3 protein, DNA not given. Its clone listing holds over 45,000 distinct CDR3 sequences. Sequences were obtained from naive CXCR3- CD8+ T cells from blood. These receptors were obtained from a human donor in good health. Some clones in this sample may be carry-over from other donors' samples. Each CDR3 is given with its conserved first and last residue. Fields, in order: V gene, J gene, CDR3 protein.

V gene: TRBV7-3
J gene: TRBJ2-2
CDR3 protein: CASSHLTHVGGGNTGELFF

V gene: TRBV6-6
J gene: TRBJ1-1
CDR3 protein: CASSYLGQTEAFF

V gene: TRBV7-2
J gene: TRBJ2-7
CDR3 protein: CASSLLAGTSWGGEQYF

V gene: TRBV6-2/TRBV6-3
J gene: TRBJ2-1
CDR3 protein: CASNSGSPYNEQFF

V gene: TRBV7-2
J gene: TRBJ2-1
CDR3 protein: CASSFGLAGAYNEQFF

V gene: TRBV5-5
J gene: TRBJ2-7
CDR3 protein: CASSFGLGSEQYF

V gene: TRBV7-9
J gene: TRBJ2-5
CDR3 protein: CASSSASIRETQYF

V gene: TRBV12-3/TRBV12-4
J gene: TRBJ2-7
CDR3 protein: CASSRNDREWYEQYF

V gene: TRBV6-6
J gene: TRBJ2-1
CDR3 protein: CASSPPGQVNEQFF

V gene: TRBV6-2/TRBV6-3
J gene: TRBJ2-1
CDR3 protein: CASSYPPGNEQFF

V gene: TRBV7-8
J gene: TRBJ2-5
CDR3 protein: CASSLVFREKETQYF

V gene: TRBV28
J gene: TRBJ2-4
CDR3 protein: CATIRDRGAEIDKNIQYF

V gene: TRBV7-9
J gene: TRBJ1-1
CDR3 protein: CASTPPGRGRWVGTEAFF